This T cell receptor beta chain emerged from a study of T cell responses to AZD1222 COVID-19 vaccine. Overall study findings and caveats: At study baseline, merely more than 5 AZD1222 recipients were seropositive.

The length of the CDR3 is 11 residues. Trimming took 5 bases from V and 4 from J, leaving 5 bases between them. The germline gives CDR1 MNHEY, CDR2 SVGEGT. About this clone itself: Its antigen is unidentified.

Sequenced by immunoSEQ multiplex PCR; TCRdb stores in-frame clones only, minus some. This table holds around 150,000 clones, about 92% found once. This receptor was obtained from an adult who received the AZD1222 COVID-19 vaccine. The sample consisted of peripheral blood, taken 28 days after the second AZD1222 dose. V gene TRBV6-2 or TRBV6-3 combines with J gene TRBJ1-2; a possible D gene is TRBD1 (5 bases). The CDR3 nucleotides read TGTGCCAGCAGTGACAGCTATGGCTACACCTTC. Its protein product is CASSDSYGYTF.